Listed below are T cell receptor beta chains from one sample, sequenced in a study of shared clonotypes between healthy human individuals. The repertoire was sequenced with immunoSEQ multiplex PCR; TCRdb's copy has only in-frame clones and lacks some. The sample comprises some 1 million clones, about 76% of which are singletons, and 1.2% to 1.5% rests with the top ten. The sequenced sample consisted of memory CD4+ T cells sorted from blood. The receptors here all came from a man younger than 35 in good health. CDR3s include the opening cysteine and the closing phenylalanine or tryptophan. Each record gives: V gene, clone size, J gene, D gene, CDR3 DNA, CDR3 protein. D genes are given only for firm matches. Clone size, where shown, is once, few, many, or a class for clones that have expanded.

TRBV15,NA,TRBJ1-3,NA,TGTGCCACCAGCAACAGGCTACAGGACAGCTCTGGAAACACCATATATTTT,CATSNRLQDSSGNTIYF
TRBV5-1,NA,TRBJ2-5,NA,TGCGCCAGCAGCCTAGGGGACGGGGAGACCCAGTACTTC,CASSLGDGETQYF
TRBV5-1,many,TRBJ1-5,NA,TGCGCCAGCAGCTTCAAGGAGCCCCAGCATTTT,CASSFKEPQHF
TRBV10-3,NA,TRBJ2-5,TRBD2,TGTGCCACCCTCTCAGCGGGAGAAGAGACCCAGTACTTC,CATLSAGEETQYF
TRBV5-1,NA,TRBJ2-7,NA,TGCGCCAGCAGCTTGGGACAGGATCCTTTTTTCTACGAGCAGTACTTC,CASSLGQDPFFYEQYF
TRBV10-3,NA,TRBJ2-1,NA,TGTGCCAGCGGGGTAGCCTACAATGAGCAGTTCTTC,CASGVAYNEQFF
TRBV5-4,NA,TRBJ1-4,TRBD1,TGCGCCAGCAGCCAGAATCCAGGGGGCAGTGAAAAACTGTTTTTT,CASSQNPGGSEKLFF
TRBV5-6,NA,TRBJ2-7,TRBD1,TGTGCCAGCAGCCTCGCGGGGACAGGCTACGAGCAGTACTTC,CASSLAGTGYEQYF
TRBV6-1,NA,TRBJ1-2,NA,TGTGCCAGCAGTGAGGTCGGCTGGGGTGGCTACACCTTC,CASSEVGWGGYTF
TRBV4-3,NA,TRBJ1-1,NA,TGCGCCAGCAGCCAAGGGACCACTGTGAACACTGAAGCTTTCTTT,CASSQGTTVNTEAFF
TRBV5-1,NA,TRBJ1-2,TRBD1,TGCGCCAGCAGCTTCCAGGGGGACTATGGCTACACCTTC,CASSFQGDYGYTF
TRBV7-6,once,TRBJ1-3,TRBD1,TGTGCCAGCAGCTCCGGACAGGGTATTTCTGGAAACACCATATATTTT,CASSSGQGISGNTIYF
TRBV5-6,NA,TRBJ2-4,NA,TGTGCCAGCAGCCTGCGACCCCCAGGAAACATTCAGTACTTC,CASSLRPPGNIQYF
TRBV28,NA,TRBJ1-5,TRBD1,TGTGCCAGCAGTTTACCCCAGGGGGGCAATCAGCCCCAGCATTTT,CASSLPQGGNQPQHF
TRBV29-1,NA,TRBJ1-1,NA,TGCAGCGCAACAATACAGGGAGGGTATACTGAAGCTTTCTTT,CSATIQGGYTEAFF
TRBV5-1,NA,TRBJ1-2,NA,TGCGCCAGCAGCTTGGACCCGATATCCTATGGCTACACCTTC,CASSLDPISYGYTF
TRBV15,NA,TRBJ1-1,NA,TGTGCCACCAGCAGAGACGGCCTGAACACTGAAGCTTTCTTT,CATSRDGLNTEAFF
TRBV11-2,once,TRBJ2-7,TRBD1,TGTGCCAGCAGCTTAGGGACAGGGGGCTTGTCCGAGCAGTACTTC,CASSLGTGGLSEQYF
TRBV30,few,TRBJ1-2,NA,TGTGCCTGGAGTGTGAGCGGGGCTCACCTCTATGGCTACACCTTC,CAWSVSGAHLYGYTF
TRBV7-3,NA,TRBJ2-3,NA,TGTGCCAGCAGCCCCTTGAGGGGCTCTTACACAGATACGCAGTATTTT,CASSPLRGSYTDTQYF
TRBV7-8,few,TRBJ2-3,NA,TGTGCCAGCAGCCGCGGTAGCACAGATACGCAGTATTTT,CASSRGSTDTQYF
TRBV5-1,NA,TRBJ1-5,NA,TGCGCCAGCAGCTTGGCCGGGATCAGCAATCAGCCCCAGCATTTT,CASSLAGISNQPQHF
TRBV7-9,NA,TRBJ2-3,TRBD1,TGTGCCAGCAGCCCCAGACAGGGTTGGGATACGCAGTATTTT,CASSPRQGWDTQYF
TRBV28,NA,TRBJ2-1,TRBD2,TGTGCCAGCAAACCACCCGGACTAGCGGGGGGCTACAATGAGCAGTTCTTC,CASKPPGLAGGYNEQFF
TRBV6-6,NA,TRBJ1-1,NA,TGTGCCAGCAGTTACCTAACAGGGCACACTGAAGCTTTCTTT,CASSYLTGHTEAFF
TRBV6-1,NA,TRBJ2-1,NA,TGTGCCAGCAGTCAAAGCACTCAATCCTACAATGAGCAGTTCTTC,CASSQSTQSYNEQFF
TRBV27,NA,TRBJ2-2,TRBD2,TGTGCCAGCAGCCTCAAACTGTGGACTAGCGGGAGGGCCGGGGAGCTGTTTTTT,CASSLKLWTSGRAGELFF
TRBV7-6,NA,TRBJ2-3,NA,TGTGCCAGCAGCTTAGCGAGGGGGGGGGATAGCACAGATACGCAGTATTTT,CASSLARGGDSTDTQYF
TRBV28,NA,TRBJ1-1,NA,TGTGCCAGCAGTGGAGGTCGATTTGAAGCTTTCTTT,CASSGGRFEAFF
TRBV5-4,few,TRBJ2-7,TRBD1,TGTGCCAGCAGCTGGGGGCACAGGGGGGCCTACGAGCAGTACTTC,CASSWGHRGAYEQYF
TRBV5-1,many,TRBJ1-2,NA,TGCGCCAGCAGCTTGGAAAGGGGTAAGGGCGGCTACACCTTC,CASSLERGKGGYTF
TRBV7-9,few,TRBJ2-7,NA,TGTGCCAGCAGCCTCGGATCCTACGAGCAGTACTTC,CASSLGSYEQYF
TRBV4-1,NA,TRBJ1-2,NA,TGCGCCAGCAGCCGAGCCCTCACAAACCGCGGCTACACCTTC,CASSRALTNRGYTF
TRBV5-1,NA,TRBJ1-3,NA,TGCGCCAGCAGCTTGTATGGTGGAGGCGGGCACACCATATATTTT,CASSLYGGGGHTIYF
TRBV6-6,NA,TRBJ2-7,TRBD1,TGTGCCAGCAGTCAACCGGGACAGGGCCTCTACGAGCAGTACTTC,CASSQPGQGLYEQYF
TRBV7-8,NA,TRBJ2-5,TRBD1,TGTGCCAGCAGCCGGAGGACAGGCCGGATCCAAGAGACCCAGTACTTC,CASSRRTGRIQETQYF
TRBV29-1,NA,TRBJ1-4,NA,TGCAGCGTTGCTGGACAGATCGGTGAAAAACTGTTTTTT,CSVAGQIGEKLFF
TRBV29-1,NA,TRBJ2-5,NA,TGCAGCGTTGACAGGACGGCTGAGACCCAGTACTTC,CSVDRTAETQYF
TRBV30,few,TRBJ1-1,NA,TGTGCCTGGGTCACAGTTCGCGGCACTGAAGCTTTCTTT,CAWVTVRGTEAFF
TRBV2,NA,TRBJ2-2,NA,TGTGCCAGCAGTGAACTGTCTAGCGTCTACACCGGGGAGCTGTTTTTT,CASSELSSVYTGELFF
TRBV19,NA,TRBJ1-1,TRBD1,TGTGCCAGTAGTATACGGGACAGGGCCACTGAAGCTTTCTTT,CASSIRDRATEAFF
TRBV28,NA,TRBJ2-7,NA,TGTGCCAGCAGTTTAAGGGTCTCCGAGCAGTACTTC,CASSLRVSEQYF
TRBV19,NA,TRBJ1-6,TRBD1,TGTGCCAGTAGTACTCGACAGGGGCCGGGTTCACCCCTCCACTTT,CASSTRQGPGSPLHF
TRBV18,NA,TRBJ1-3,NA,TGTGCCAGCTCACCGATACGAGACTCTGGAAACACCATATATTTT,CASSPIRDSGNTIYF
TRBV5-1,once,TRBJ2-3,NA,TGCGCCAGCAGTTTGACGGATAGCACAGATACGCAGTATTTT,CASSLTDSTDTQYF